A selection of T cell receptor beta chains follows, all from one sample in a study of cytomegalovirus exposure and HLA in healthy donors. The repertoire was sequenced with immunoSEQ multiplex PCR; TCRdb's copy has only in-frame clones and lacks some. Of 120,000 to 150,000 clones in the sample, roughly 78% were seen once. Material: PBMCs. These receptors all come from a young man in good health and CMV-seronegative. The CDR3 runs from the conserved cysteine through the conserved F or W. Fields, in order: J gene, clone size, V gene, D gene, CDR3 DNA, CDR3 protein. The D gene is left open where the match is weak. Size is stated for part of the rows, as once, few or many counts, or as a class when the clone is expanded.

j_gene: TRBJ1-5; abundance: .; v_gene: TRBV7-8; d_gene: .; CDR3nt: TGTGCCAGCAGCTTAGCAGCGGGGAGCGGCAATCAGCCCCAGCATTTT; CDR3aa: CASSLAAGSGNQPQHF
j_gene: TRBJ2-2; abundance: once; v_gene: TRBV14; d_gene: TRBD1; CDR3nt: TGTGCCAGCAGCCCCAGGGGGTCCGGGGAGCTGTTTTTT; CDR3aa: CASSPRGSGELFF
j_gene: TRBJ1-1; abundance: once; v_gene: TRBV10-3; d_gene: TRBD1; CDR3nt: TGTGCCATCACCCGGACAGGGGACACTGAAGCTTTCTTT; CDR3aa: CAITRTGDTEAFF
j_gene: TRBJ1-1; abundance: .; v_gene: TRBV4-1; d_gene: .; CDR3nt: TGCGCCAGCAGCCAAGAGAGGGGGGGGAACACTGAAGCTTTCTTT; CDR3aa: CASSQERGGNTEAFF
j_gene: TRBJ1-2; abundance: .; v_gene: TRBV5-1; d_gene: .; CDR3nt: TGCGCCAGCAGCTTGGAAGGACAGCCAAGCTATGGCTACACCTTC; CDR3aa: CASSLEGQPSYGYTF
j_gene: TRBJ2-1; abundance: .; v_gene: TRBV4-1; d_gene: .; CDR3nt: TGCGCCAGCAGCCAAGATGGTAGCTCCTACAATGAGCAGTTCTTC; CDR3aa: CASSQDGSSYNEQFF
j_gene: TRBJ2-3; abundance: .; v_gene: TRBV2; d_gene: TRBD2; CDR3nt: TGTGCCAGCAGACCTCGTAGCGGGATAGGGACAGATACGCAGTATTTT; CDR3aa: CASRPRSGIGTDTQYF
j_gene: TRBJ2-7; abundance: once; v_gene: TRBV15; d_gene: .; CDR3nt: TGTGCCACCAGCAGGGGCAGGGATGGAACCTACGAGCAGTACTTC; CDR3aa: CATSRGRDGTYEQYF
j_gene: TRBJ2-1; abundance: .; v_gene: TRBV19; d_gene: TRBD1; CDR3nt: TGTGCCAGTAGTATCCCTGGCAGGGGGCGGTACAATGAGCAGTTCTTC; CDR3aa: CASSIPGRGRYNEQFF
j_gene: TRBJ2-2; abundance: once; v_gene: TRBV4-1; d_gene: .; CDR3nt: TGCGCCAGCAGCCGGGGTCAGGACTTGAACACCGGGGAGCTGTTTTTT; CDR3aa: CASSRGQDLNTGELFF
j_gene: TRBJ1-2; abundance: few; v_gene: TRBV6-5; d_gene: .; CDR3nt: TGTGCCAGCAGCGATACAGGGTTACTAAACTATGGCTACACCTTC; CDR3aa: CASSDTGLLNYGYTF
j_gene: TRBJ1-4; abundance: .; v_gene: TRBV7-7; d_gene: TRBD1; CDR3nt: TGTGCTAGCAGCTTAGGACAGGGTCTTGGAGAAAAACTGTTTTTT; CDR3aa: CASSLGQGLGEKLFF
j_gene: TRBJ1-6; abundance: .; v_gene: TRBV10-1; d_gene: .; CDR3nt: TGCGCCAGCAGTGATAGGCGGACTGACTCCTATAATTCACCCCTCCACTTT; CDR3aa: CASSDRRTDSYNSPLHF
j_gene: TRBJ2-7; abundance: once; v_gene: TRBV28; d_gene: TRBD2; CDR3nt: TGTGCCAGCAGTTTTGGTCCCAAGGCTAGCGGAAACTACGAGCAGTACTTC; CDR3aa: CASSFGPKASGNYEQYF
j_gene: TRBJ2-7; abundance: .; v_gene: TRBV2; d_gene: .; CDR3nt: TGTGCCAGCAGGGGGGGGCACTTGTACGAGCAGTACTTC; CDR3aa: CASRGGHLYEQYF
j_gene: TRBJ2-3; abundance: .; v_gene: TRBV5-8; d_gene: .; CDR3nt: TGTGCCAGCAGCTTGAACGGGGATGCTGCTAGCACAGATACGCAGTATTTT; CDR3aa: CASSLNGDAASTDTQYF
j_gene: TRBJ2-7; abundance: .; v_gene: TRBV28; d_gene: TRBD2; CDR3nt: TGTGCCAGCAGTTTATTCGCCGGGAGGGGAAGGGGCGAGCAGTACTTC; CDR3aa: CASSLFAGRGRGEQYF
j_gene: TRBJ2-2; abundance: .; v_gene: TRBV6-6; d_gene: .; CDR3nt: TGTGCCAGCAGTTACCTGGCAGGGGCCGGGGAGCTGTTTTTT; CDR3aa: CASSYLAGAGELFF
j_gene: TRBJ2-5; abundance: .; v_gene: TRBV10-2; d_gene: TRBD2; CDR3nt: TGCGCCAGCAGTGTTGGGACTATTCTGGAGACCCAGTACTTC; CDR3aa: CASSVGTILETQYF
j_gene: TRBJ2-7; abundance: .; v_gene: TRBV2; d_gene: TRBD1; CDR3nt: TGTGCCACCGGGACAGGAAACTACGAGCAGTACTTC; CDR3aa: CATGTGNYEQYF
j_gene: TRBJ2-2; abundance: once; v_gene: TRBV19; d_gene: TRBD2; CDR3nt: TGTGCCAGTAGTATAGCTCCCCGGGTAGCGGGAGAGAGGAACACCGGGGAGCTGTTTTTT; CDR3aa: CASSIAPRVAGERNTGELFF
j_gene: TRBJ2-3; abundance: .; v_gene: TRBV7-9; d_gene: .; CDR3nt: TGTGCCAGCAGCTTATTTGGCCCCACAGATACGCAGTATTTT; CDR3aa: CASSLFGPTDTQYF
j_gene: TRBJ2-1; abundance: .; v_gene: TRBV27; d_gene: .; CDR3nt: TGTGCCAGCAGTTTATCAAGGACTAATGAGCAGTTCTTC; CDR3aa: CASSLSRTNEQFF
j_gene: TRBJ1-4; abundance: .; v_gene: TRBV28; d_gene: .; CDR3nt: TGTGCCAGCGGATCCTCTGTAGGGAGACCTAATGAAAAACTGTTTTTT; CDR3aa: CASGSSVGRPNEKLFF
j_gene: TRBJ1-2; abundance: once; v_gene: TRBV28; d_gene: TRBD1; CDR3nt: TGTGCCAGCAAACCAGGGGGCGCTAACTATGGCTACACCTTC; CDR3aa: CASKPGGANYGYTF
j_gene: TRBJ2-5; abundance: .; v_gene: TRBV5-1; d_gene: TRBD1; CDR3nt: TGCGCCAGCAGCGAAAATCCCGGGACAGGGGGCCGTGAGACCCAGTACTTC; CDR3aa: CASSENPGTGGRETQYF
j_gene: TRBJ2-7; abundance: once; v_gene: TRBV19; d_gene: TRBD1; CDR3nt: TGTGCCAGTAGCTCAGGGACAGGGGGCACACACGAGCAGTACTTC; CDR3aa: CASSSGTGGTHEQYF
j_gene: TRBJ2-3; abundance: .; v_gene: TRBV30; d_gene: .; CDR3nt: TGTGCCTGGACCACAGGAGGCACAGATACGCAGTATTTT; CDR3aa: CAWTTGGTDTQYF
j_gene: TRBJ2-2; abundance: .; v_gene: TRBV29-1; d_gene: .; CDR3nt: TGCAGTACTACTAGGGTAGCTAGCGCCACCGGGGAGCTGTTTTTT; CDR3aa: CSTTRVASATGELFF
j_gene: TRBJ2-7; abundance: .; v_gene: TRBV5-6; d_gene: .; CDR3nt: TGTGCCAGCAGCTTGGCGTCTAGATCCCACTACGAGCAGTACTTC; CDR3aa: CASSLASRSHYEQYF
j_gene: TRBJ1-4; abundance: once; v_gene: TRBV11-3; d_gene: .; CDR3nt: TGTGCCAGCAGCCCGAGGACACATGATTTTAATGAAAAACTGTTTTTT; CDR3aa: CASSPRTHDFNEKLFF
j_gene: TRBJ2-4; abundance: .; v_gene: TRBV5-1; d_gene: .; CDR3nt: TGCGCCAGCTCGGGGGACAGTCCAAACATTCAGTACTTC; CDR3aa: CASSGDSPNIQYF
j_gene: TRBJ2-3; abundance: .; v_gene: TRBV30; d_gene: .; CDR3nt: TGTGCCTGGAGTGTATCCGGGAGTCCGGGCACAGATACGCAGTATTTT; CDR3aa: CAWSVSGSPGTDTQYF
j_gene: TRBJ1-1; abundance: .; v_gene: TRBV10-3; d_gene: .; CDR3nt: TGTGCCATCAGGAGAGAACCGAACACTGAAGCTTTCTTT; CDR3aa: CAIRREPNTEAFF
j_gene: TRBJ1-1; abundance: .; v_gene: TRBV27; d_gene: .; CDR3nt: TGTGCCAGCAGTCTGACAGTAAACACTGAAGCTTTCTTT; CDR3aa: CASSLTVNTEAFF
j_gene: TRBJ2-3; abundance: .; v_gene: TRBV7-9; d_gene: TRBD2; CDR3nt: TGTGCCAGCAGCTTAGAAGCTAGCGGGGAAGATACGCAGTATTTT; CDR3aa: CASSLEASGEDTQYF
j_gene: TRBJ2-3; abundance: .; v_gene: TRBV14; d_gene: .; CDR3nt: TGTGCCAGCAGCCAAGGGAGAGATACGCAGTATTTT; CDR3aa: CASSQGRDTQYF
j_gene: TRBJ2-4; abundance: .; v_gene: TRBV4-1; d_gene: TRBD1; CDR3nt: TGCGCCAGCAGCCAACCGCGGGCACAGGGGCCCAAAAACATTCAGTACTTC; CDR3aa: CASSQPRAQGPKNIQYF
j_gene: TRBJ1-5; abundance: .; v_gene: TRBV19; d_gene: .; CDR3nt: TGTGCCAGTGAGGGTTTGGGCAATCAGCCCCAGCATTTT; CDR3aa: CASEGLGNQPQHF
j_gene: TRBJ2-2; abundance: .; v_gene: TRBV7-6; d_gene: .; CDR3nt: TGTGCCAGCAGCGCCAGGGTCACCGGGGAGCTGTTTTTT; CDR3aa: CASSARVTGELFF
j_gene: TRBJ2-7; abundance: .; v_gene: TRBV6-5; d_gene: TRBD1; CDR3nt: TGTGCCAGCAGTTACGCACAGGGGTCCTACGAGCAGTACTTC; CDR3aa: CASSYAQGSYEQYF
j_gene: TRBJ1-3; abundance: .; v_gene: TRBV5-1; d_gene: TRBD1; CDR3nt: TGCGCCAGCAGCCCGCTCCAGGGGGACTCTGGAAACACCATATATTTT; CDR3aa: CASSPLQGDSGNTIYF
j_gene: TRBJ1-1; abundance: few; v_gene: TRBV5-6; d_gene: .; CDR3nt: TGTGCCAGCAGCCCGAAATCAGGGAACACTGAAGCTTTCTTT; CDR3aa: CASSPKSGNTEAFF
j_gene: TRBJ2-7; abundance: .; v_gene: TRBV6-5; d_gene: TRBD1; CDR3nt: TGTGCCAGCAGTTACTCGATAACAGGGGACCGTTACGAGCAGTACTTC; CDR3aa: CASSYSITGDRYEQYF
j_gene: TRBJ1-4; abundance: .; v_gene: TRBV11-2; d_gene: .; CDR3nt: TGTGCCAGCAGCTTACTCAGGGGAAGCGTAGCTAATGAAAAACTGTTTTTT; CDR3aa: CASSLLRGSVANEKLFF
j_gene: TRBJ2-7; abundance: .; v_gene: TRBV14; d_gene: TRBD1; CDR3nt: TGTGCCAGCAGCCTCATGGGGCACAGGGGGCGGAAAAGCGAGCAGTACTTC; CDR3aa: CASSLMGHRGRKSEQYF
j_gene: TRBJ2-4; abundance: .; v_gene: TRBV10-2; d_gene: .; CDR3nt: TGCGCCAGCAGTGAGTCTACGGGGGAAAACATTCAGTACTTC; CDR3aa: CASSESTGENIQYF
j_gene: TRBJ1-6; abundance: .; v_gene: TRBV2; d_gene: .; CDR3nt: TGTGCCAGCAGTGAACAGGGTATATATAATTCACCCCTCCACTTT; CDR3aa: CASSEQGIYNSPLHF